These T cell receptor beta chains were read from a single sample in a study of T-cell memory formation after mild COVID-19. MiXCR, run by TCRdb on the 5' RACE reads, gives a single entry per CDR3 protein. This table holds about 560,000 distinct CDR3 sequences, 17% found once. Sequenced sample: PBMCs or a T cell subset sorted from them (not recorded which). These receptors all come from an adult woman who had mild COVID-19 (a few samples of this study predate the infection). Cell type and time point are not known. Each CDR3 is given with its conserved first and last residue. The D gene is left open where the match is weak. Some rows have no size entry. The others give once, few or many, or a class for an expanded clone.

CDR3 protein: CATSEPPSVRAGSTDTQYF
CDR3 DNA: TGTGCCACCAGTGAACCGCCGTCAGTGAGAGCGGGAAGCACAGATACGCAGTATTTT
clone size: NA
CDR3 length: 19
J gene: TRBJ2-3
D gene: TRBD2
V gene: TRBV24-1

CDR3 protein: CSASEVSGNTIYF
CDR3 DNA: TGCAGTGCTAGCGAGGTGTCTGGAAACACCATATATTTT
clone size: few
CDR3 length: 13
J gene: TRBJ1-3
D gene: NA
V gene: TRBV20-1

CDR3 protein: CASSPRFGTGVYEQYF
CDR3 DNA: TGCGCCAGCAGCCCACGGTTTGGGACAGGGGTCTACGAGCAGTACTTC
clone size: many
CDR3 length: 16
J gene: TRBJ2-7
D gene: TRBD1
V gene: TRBV4-1

CDR3 protein: CASTEGGTQPQHF
CDR3 DNA: TGTGCCAGCACGGAGGGGGGGACACAGCCCCAGCATTTT
clone size: many
CDR3 length: 13
J gene: TRBJ1-5
D gene: NA
V gene: TRBV7-2

CDR3 protein: CASSLGYRGGYTF
CDR3 DNA: TGTGCCAGCAGCTTAGGCTACAGGGGTGGCTACACCTTC
clone size: many
CDR3 length: 13
J gene: TRBJ1-2
D gene: TRBD1
V gene: TRBV11-2

CDR3 protein: CASSPSGGPEAFF
CDR3 DNA: TGTGCCAGCTCACCTTCAGGGGGTCCTGAAGCTTTCTTT
clone size: NA
CDR3 length: 13
J gene: TRBJ1-1
D gene: TRBD1
V gene: TRBV18

CDR3 protein: CASSQGRFQPQHF
CDR3 DNA: TGTGCCAGCAGTCAGGGACGGTTTCAGCCCCAGCATTTT
clone size: few
CDR3 length: 13
J gene: TRBJ1-5
D gene: NA
V gene: TRBV27

CDR3 protein: CASSLETGGRNTEAFF
CDR3 DNA: TGTGCCAGCAGCTTAGAGACGGGGGGGCGAAACACTGAAGCTTTCTTT
clone size: NA
CDR3 length: 16
J gene: TRBJ1-1
D gene: NA
V gene: TRBV7-9

CDR3 protein: CASSVRTSGGASDEQFF
CDR3 DNA: TGTGCCAGCAGCGTCAGGACTAGCGGGGGGGCTTCGGATGAGCAGTTCTTC
clone size: NA
CDR3 length: 17
J gene: TRBJ2-1
D gene: TRBD2
V gene: TRBV9

CDR3 protein: CASSVGSLSTNEKLFF
CDR3 DNA: TGTGCCAGCAGCGTGGGCTCGTTGTCAACTAATGAAAAACTGTTTTTT
clone size: few
CDR3 length: 16
J gene: TRBJ1-4
D gene: NA
V gene: TRBV9

CDR3 protein: CATRQSTDTQYF
CDR3 DNA: TGTGCCACCAGACAATCCACAGATACGCAGTATTTT
clone size: NA
CDR3 length: 12
J gene: TRBJ2-3
D gene: NA
V gene: TRBV24-1

CDR3 protein: CASSVNSVNTEAFF
CDR3 DNA: TGTGCCAGCAGCGTAAATTCAGTGAACACTGAAGCTTTCTTT
clone size: NA
CDR3 length: 14
J gene: TRBJ1-1
D gene: NA
V gene: TRBV9